This TCR beta chain was recorded in a study of shared clonotypes between healthy human individuals. The overall study: Three plates each covered CD4 naive and memory; CD8 naive two, CD8 memory one. Findings and caveats of the study: The four-donor shared clonotypes exceeded non-shared clonotypes in generation probability, with non-shared ones scoring lower.

In the case of this clone: Its target is unknown.

Naive CD8 cells comprised CD45RO-negative, CCR7-positively selected cells, excluding terminally differentiated effector memory CD45RA+ cells. V was cut by 3 bases and J by 3 bases, with 12 bases left in between. Germline CDR1 SNHLY, CDR2 FYNNEI. This CDR3 comprises 15 residues. In the source study's methods: Filtering differed since immunoSEQ provided only junctions, with no quality scores. Only in-frame clones appear in the TCRdb table, and some are missing; sequencing was by immunoSEQ multiplex PCR. V and J calls and clone size are copied from that table; D and trimming were computed from the DNA. The top ten clones hold under 2% of a sample with around 2.1 million clones, 85% to 95% of them seen once.

Sequencing used naive CD8+ T cells from PBMCs. This TCR was recovered from a man younger than 35 in good health. Some clones in this sample may be carry-over from other donors' samples. V gene TRBV2 combines with J gene TRBJ2-1; D possibly corresponds to TRBD2 (5 bases). Written as DNA, the CDR3 is TGTGCCAGCAGTGACCGGATACGGGGCTACAATGAGCAGTTCTTC. It specifies CASSDRIRGYNEQFF.